This T cell receptor (beta chain) originates from a study of blood T cell repertoires in COVID-19. Across the study: The study drew acute and convalescent COVID-19 samples from the United States, Italy and Spain. T cells, B-cell-depleted T cells, or PBMCs supplied cDNA or gDNA.

Methods used by the authors: Using reference gene primer amplification, nucleated cell counts were estimated. TCRdb keeps only in-frame clones here, not all; method: immunoSEQ multiplex PCR. D and trimming were read from the DNA, whereas the V and J calls and clone size are those reported in that table. The sample yields about 150,000 clones, 84% seen once. CDR1 is MNHEY, CDR2 SMNVEV, per germline (reference sequence). The CDR3 has 10 amino acids. V was trimmed by 6 bases and J by 8 bases, leaving 6 bases between them. This clone was observed a single time. V is TRBV27 and J is TRBJ2-3; D unclear. This clonotype was obtained from a woman between 50 and 59 years old with acute or convalescent COVID-19. Material: peripheral blood. In DNA form, the CDR3 reads TGTGCCAGCAGCCGTGTTACGCAGTATTTT. The encoded protein is CASSRVTQYF.